A single sample gave rise to the 16 T cell receptor beta chains below, sequenced in a study of CD8 T cells in Susac syndrome. Random hexamers primed reverse transcription of about 0.45 to 1 ug RNA. TCRdb re-called the immunoSEQ multiplex PCR reads with MiXCR, one entry per CDR3 protein. The data show roughly 80,000 distinct CDR3 sequences, approximately 94% seen once. The sample was CD4+ T cells from PBMCs. The receptors here all came from a human donor with Susac syndrome.

This rearrangement joins TRBV6-5 to TRBJ2-7, with D possibly matching TRBD2 (6 bases). Trimming shortened V by 0 bases and J by 5 bases, and 20 bases separated the two germline ends. Germline V gene lookup returns CDR1 MNHEY and CDR2 SVGAGI. The length of the CDR3 is 17 residues. DNA for the CDR3: TGTGCCAGCAGTTACTCTCTTTCGGGACTGGGACTTGACGAGCAGTACTTC. Amino acids: CASSYSLSGLGLDEQYF.

The chain recombines TRBV2 with TRBJ2-2, with 7 bases that match TRBD2. Unmatched junction bases numbered 7, after V lost 6 bases and J lost 3 bases. Germline V gene data show CDR1 as SNHLY and CDR2 as FYNNEI. This CDR3 is 15 amino acids long. The CDR3 nucleotides read TGTGCCAGCAGCCTCCTGCTAGCGGACACCGGGGAGCTGTTTTTT. Translated: CASSLLLADTGELFF. Full variable domain (outside the CDR3, taken from reference TRBV2 and TRBJ2-2): EPEVTQTPSHQVTQMGQEVILRCVPISNHLYFYWYRQILGQKVEFLVSFYNNEISEKSEIFDDQFSVERPDGSNFTLKIRSTKLEDSAMYFCASSLLLADTGELFFGEGSRLTVL.

Only one count was recorded for this clonotype. The chain couples TRBV7-4 to TRBJ2-5; possible D gene TRBD1, 6 bases. Trimming took off 3 bases at V and 1 base at J, with 12 bases between the two ends. The CDR3 is 15 residues long. Germline CDR1 SGHVT, CDR2 SQSDAQ. The CDR3 bases are TGTGCCAGCAGCTTGAGACAGGAACCCCAAGAGACCCAGTACTTC. Its translation is CASSLRQEPQETQYF.

The genes are TRBV7-6 and TRBJ2-2; D not resolved. CDR1 and CDR2 from the germline V gene are SGHVS and FNYEAQ. Trimming pared 1 base from V and 6 bases from J, leaving 6 bases between. The CDR3 covers 13 residues. CDR3 sequence: CASSLVRPGELFF. CDR3 sequence (DNA): TGTGCCAGCAGCTTAGTCCGCCCCGGGGAGCTGTTTTTT.

This chain joins TRBV12-3 or TRBV12-4 and TRBJ2-3; no reliable D call. The V end lost 1 base, the J end lost 8 bases, and 10 bases lay between the germline ends. This CDR3 has 13 amino acids. DNA for the CDR3: TGTGCCAGCAGTTTAGTGTTGGGTAGTACGCAGTATTTT. Its protein is CASSLVLGSTQYF.

The chain uses TRBV7-2 and TRBJ2-1; no clear D gene. Germline V gene sequence: CDR1 SGHTA, CDR2 FQGNSA. V was clipped by 1 base and J by 5 bases, with 6 bases between them. This CDR3 is 13 amino acids long. The CDR3 sequence is CASSLVRHNEQFF. CDR3 in DNA: TGTGCCAGCAGCTTAGTAAGACACAATGAGCAGTTCTTC.

The rearrangement links TRBV12-3 or TRBV12-4 to TRBJ1-3; tentatively, D is TRBD1 (6 bases). CDR3 size: 14 residues. Trimming took 6 bases from V and 1 from J, leaving 10 bases between them. CDR3 loop: CASSQGFSGNTIYF. The CDR3 region has the DNA TGTGCCAGCAGCCAGGGGTTTTCTGGAAACACCATATATTTT.

The count of this clonotype is one. The chain combines TRBV30 with TRBJ2-5; no clear D gene. V was shortened by 0 bases and J by 5 bases, with 10 bases between the two germline ends. Germline-derived CDR1 and CDR2 are GTSNPN and SVGIG (reference sequence). The CDR3 covers 13 residues. CDR3 sequence reads: CAWSVRVRETQYF. The CDR3, as DNA: TGTGCCTGGAGTGTACGAGTACGGGAGACCCAGTACTTC.

The gene calls are TRBV9 and TRBJ2-3, with 7 nucleotides matching TRBD1. The CDR3 length is 15 residues. V lost 3 bases, J lost 8 bases, and 12 bases stayed unmatched. Per germline, CDR1 SGDLS and CDR2 YYNGEE. The CDR3, as DNA: TGTGCCAGCAGCGAAACACAGGGGAAGGGTGTTACGCAGTATTTT. It encodes CASSETQGKGVTQYF.

The V and J genes are TRBV4-1 and TRBJ2-4; the D gene is possibly TRBD2 (5 bases). This CDR3 is 13 amino acids long. CDR1 is MGHRA, CDR2 YSYEKL, per germline. V shed 5 bases and J shed 0 bases, with 5 bases lying between them. The CDR3 DNA reads TGCGCCAGCAGCGGACTAGCCAAAAACATTCAGTACTTC. Protein product: CASSGLAKNIQYF.

The rearrangement links TRBV6-5 to TRBJ2-3; 9 bases line up with TRBD1. The CDR3 length is 14 residues. Trimming removed 6 bases from V and 6 bases from J; junction bases left unmatched: 7. Germline V lookup: CDR1 MNHEY, CDR2 SVGAGI. CDR3 DNA: TGTGCCAGCAGGCTACAGGGGGCTGGCGATACGCAGTATTTT. Residues: CASRLQGAGDTQYF.

The rearrangement links TRBV11-2 to TRBJ2-5, with D possibly TRBD2 on 6 matching bases. Germline CDR1 reads SGHAT; CDR2 reads FQNNGV. CDR3 length: 11 amino acids. The germline V and J ends were trimmed by 10 bases and 5 bases, with 11 bases remaining between them. The CDR3 protein is CATTGGETQYF. The CDR3 DNA reads as TGTGCCACGACTGGGGGGGAGACCCAGTACTTC.

V is TRBV7-2 and J is TRBJ2-3, with D possibly being TRBD2 (5 bases). Trimming stripped 4 bases from V and 5 bases from J, with 13 bases between. Germline V gene sequence: CDR1 SGHTA, CDR2 FQGNSA. The CDR3 sequence is 14 residues long. CDR3 DNA sequence: TGTGCCAGCAGCTCGTCGGCCGGGGTAGATACGCAGTATTTT. Its translation: CASSSSAGVDTQYF.

V is TRBV9 and J is TRBJ1-2; D unresolved. Germline values: CDR1 SGDLS, CDR2 YYNGEE. Trimming cost V 3 bases and J 5 bases, with 8 bases left between them. The length of the CDR3 is 12 residues. For the CDR3, the DNA is TGTGCCAGCAGCGCCGAATGGTATGGCTACACCTTC. This gives the protein CASSAEWYGYTF.

The chain carries TRBV20-1 and TRBJ2-5; 10 nucleotides agree with TRBD2. The V and J ends lost 3 bases and 5 bases, in that order; junction bases with no gene match: 9. The CDR3 covers 15 residues. CDR1 and CDR2 from the germline V gene are DFQATT and SNEGSKA (reference sequence). The CDR3 sequence: CSASLASGSRETQYF. The CDR3 DNA follows: TGCAGTGCTAGCCTCGCTAGCGGGAGTCGGGAGACCCAGTACTTC.

The genes are TRBV7-6 and TRBJ1-1; 7 bases line up with TRBD1. The CDR3 runs to 13 residues. The V gene end was trimmed by 5 bases and the J gene end by 10 bases; junction bases not matched to a gene: 10. Germline V lookup: CDR1 SGHVS, CDR2 FNYEAQ. The CDR3 reads CASSQGVPSGAFF. DNA for the CDR3: TGTGCCAGCAGCCAGGGGGTACCTAGTGGAGCTTTCTTT.